The 19 T cell receptor beta chains below come from one sample, sequenced in a study of cytomegalovirus exposure and HLA in healthy donors. 60 Vbeta and 13 Jbeta primers were used in PCR. The table came from immunoSEQ multiplex PCR; TCRdb's copy has only in-frame clones and leaves some out. The table shows around 170,000 clones, with about 81% occurring only once. The specimen was PBMCs. These TCRs come from a woman under 30 in good health and CMV-seronegative.

The chain uses TRBV19 and TRBJ2-5; 8 bases agree with TRBD1. The CDR3 is made up of 13 amino acids. V gave up 5 bases and J gave up 4 bases; unmatched junction bases: 3. Germline V gives CDR1 LNHDA, CDR2 SQIVND (reference sequence). The CDR3 sequence: CASSFDRGETQYF. CDR3 sequence (DNA): TGTGCCAGTAGTTTTGACAGGGGAGAGACCCAGTACTTC. Drawing the rest from reference TRBV19 and TRBJ2-5, the complete variable domain is DGGITQSPKYLFRKEGQNVTLSCEQNLNHDAMYWYRQDPGQGLRLIYYSQIVNDFQKGDIAEGYSVSREKKESFPLTVTSAQKNPTAFYLCASSFDRGETQYFGPGTRLLVL.

The chain recombines TRBV14 with TRBJ1-2; 11 nucleotides line up with TRBD1. There are 17 residues in the CDR3. After removal of 2 bases from V and 8 bases from J, the junction contained 13 bases not matched to a gene. Germline CDR1 and CDR2: SGHDN and FVKESK. CDR3 amino acids: CASSQRAGQGGFEGYTF. The CDR3 DNA sequence: TGTGCCAGCAGCCAAAGAGCGGGACAGGGGGGATTCGAAGGCTACACCTTC. The full variable domain, in which reference TRBV14 and TRBJ1-2 provide the parts outside the CDR3, is EAGVTQFPSHSVIEKGQTVTLRCDPISGHDNLYWYRRVMGKEIKFLLHFVKESKQDESGMPNNRFLAERTGGTYSTLKVQPAELEDSGVYFCASSQRAGQGGFEGYTFGSGTRLTVV.

A note on this clone: Relative to the germline gene, one junction end is altered; a read error may explain this. This chain joins TRBV7-9 and TRBJ1-6, with D hard to call. The CDR3 totals 12 residues. The germline CDR1 and CDR2 sequences are SEHNR and FQNEAQ (reference sequence). CDR3 protein: CSSSSDNQPLHF. The DNA for the CDR3 is TGTTCCAGCAGCTCCGATAACCAGCCCCTCCACTTT.

This clone was counted only a few times. This chain links TRBV28 with TRBJ1-6; maybe TRBD1 (6 bases). Per the germline V gene, CDR1 is MDHEN and CDR2 is SYDVKM. V was cut by 8 bases and J by 8 bases, with 7 bases left in between. The CDR3 has 11 amino acids. The DNA of the CDR3 is TGTGCCAGCGCAGGGGATTCACCCCTCCACTTT. It encodes CASAGDSPLHF.

The CDR3 sequence is CASAASTSSTDTQYF. For the CDR3, the DNA is TGTGCCAGCGCGGCAAGTACCTCTAGCACAGATACGCAGTATTTT. The V gene is TRBV5-4, the J gene TRBJ2-3, with no clear D. There are 15 residues in the CDR3. V was pared by 7 bases and J by 0 bases, with 15 bases between. Germline CDR1 is SGHNT and CDR2 is YYREEE (reference sequence).

The chain has TRBV7-8 and TRBJ2-7; TRBD1 is a possible D gene (5 bases). Deletions cut 1 base from V and 2 bases from J, with 15 bases between. Germline V CDR1 and CDR2: SGHVS, FQNEAQ. The CDR3 is 16 residues long. CDR3 loop: CASSLGAGQPTYEQYF. The CDR3 DNA reads as TGTGCCAGCAGCTTAGGAGCAGGGCAACCTACCTACGAGCAGTACTTC.

This chain links TRBV27 with TRBJ1-1; D is unresolved. Germline CDR1 MNHEY, CDR2 SMNVEV (reference sequence). V lost 5 bases to trimming and J lost 0 bases, with 13 bases between them. The CDR3 extends over 15 amino acids. The CDR3 DNA follows: TGTGCCAGCAGTCTTGGACTTGGCATGAACACTGAAGCTTTCTTT. It specifies CASSLGLGMNTEAFF.

This chain links TRBV5-1 with TRBJ1-1; TRBD1 matches 10 bases. J was trimmed by 6 bases and V by 4 bases; bases with no gene match: 6. The germline V gene encodes CDR1 SGHRS and CDR2 YFSETQ. CDR3 length: 14 amino acids. The CDR3 here is CASSRTGGWAEAFF. CDR3 DNA sequence: TGCGCCAGCAGCAGGACAGGGGGGTGGGCTGAAGCTTTCTTT.

The gene calls are TRBV30 and TRBJ2-2, with a tentative D call TRBD1 (6 bases). The CDR3 covers 12 residues. Trimming took 3 bases from V and 6 from J, leaving 8 bases between them. The V gene's germline CDR1 is GTSNPN and CDR2 SVGIG (reference sequence). The CDR3 sequence: CAWRQGSGELFF. In DNA, the CDR3 is TGTGCCTGGAGACAGGGATCCGGGGAGCTGTTTTTT.

This chain connects TRBV11-2 to TRBJ2-3; TRBD2 agrees at 9 bases. The V gene's germline CDR1 is SGHAT and CDR2 FQNNGV. The CDR3 contains 19 residues. The V segment lost 0 bases and the J segment 0 bases; nucleotides outside the gene matches: 10. CDR3 DNA sequence: TGTGCCAGCAGCTTAGATAGGTCGGTAGCGGGAGTCAGCACAGATACGCAGTATTTT. It codes for CASSLDRSVAGVSTDTQYF. The complete variable domain, with remaining parts taken from reference TRBV11-2 and TRBJ2-3, reads EAGVAQSPRYKIIEKRQSVAFWCNPISGHATLYWYQQILGQGPKLLIQFQNNGVVDDSQLPKDRFSAERLKGVDSTLKIQPAKLEDSAVYLCASSLDRSVAGVSTDTQYFGPGTRLTVL.

This clone came up once. The CDR3 DNA reads TGTGCCAGCAGCTTACTAGCGGGGGGCTTGGAGACCCAGTACTTC. It codes for CASSLLAGGLETQYF. The rearrangement joins TRBV7-9 to TRBJ2-5, with TRBD2 matching over 11 bases. J lost 5 bases, V lost 2 bases, and 4 bases had no gene match. The CDR3 is 15 amino acids. Germline loops: CDR1 SEHNR, CDR2 FQNEAQ (reference sequence).

The chain recombines TRBV27 with TRBJ2-2; 9 bases are shared with TRBD1. Per germline, CDR1 MNHEY and CDR2 SMNVEV (reference sequence). This CDR3 is built from 18 residues. V was clipped by 6 bases and J by 6 bases; unmatched bases: 17. The CDR3 DNA sequence: TGTGCCAGCAGGATGACAGGGGGGTTTTTTGTTGGCGCCGGGGAGCTGTTTTTT. It codes for CASRMTGGFFVGAGELFF.

This chain links TRBV6-5 with TRBJ2-3, with 8 bases that match TRBD2. This CDR3 region has 16 residues. With V trimmed by 2 bases and J by 0 bases, 4 bases remained unmatched. The germline V gene has CDR1 MNHEY and CDR2 SVGAGI. CDR3 nucleotide sequence: TGTGCCAGCAGTTACGAGGCGGGGGGAAGCACAGATACGCAGTATTTT. It translates to CASSYEAGGSTDTQYF.

CDR3 bases: TGTGCCAGCAAACTACCTGACAGGGTCGGAAACACCATATATTTT. This codes for CASKLPDRVGNTIYF. The V gene is TRBV28, the J gene TRBJ1-3; 7 bases match TRBD1. Trimming cost V 7 bases and J 4 bases; bases outside gene matches: 10. The CDR3 is made up of 15 amino acids. Germline CDR1 MDHEN, CDR2 SYDVKM.

The genes are TRBV6-6 and TRBJ2-1; 12 bases align to TRBD2. After removal of 2 bases from V and 6 bases from J, the junction contained 2 bases not matched to a gene. The CDR3 sequence is 15 residues long. Germline CDR1 is MNHNY and CDR2 is SVGAGI (reference sequence). CDR3 nucleotide sequence: TGTGCCAGCAGTTACCCTAGCGGGGGGGCCAATGAGCAGTTCTTC. Translating gives CASSYPSGGANEQFF.

This clone was seen a few times. The CDR3 DNA sequence: TGTGCCAGCACATACCCGGGTGGAGAGACCCAGTACTTC. Translated: CASTYPGGETQYF. The chain couples TRBV11-1 to TRBJ2-5; D call uncertain. Germline assignment: CDR1 SGHAT and CDR2 FQDESV (reference sequence). Trimming removed 7 bases at V and 4 bases at J, with 13 bases between. This CDR3 has 13 amino acids.

This chain connects TRBV27 to TRBJ2-2, with D tentatively TRBD2 (7 bases). Germline V gene data show CDR1 as MNHEY and CDR2 as SMNVEV (reference sequence). Trimming left V 5 bases short and J 6 bases short, with 16 bases between. The CDR3 is made up of 15 amino acids. The CDR3, as DNA: TGTGCCAGCAGTCCCTCCTGGGGGGGCGCCGGGGAGCTGTTTTTT. Its protein product is CASSPSWGGAGELFF.

This chain uses TRBV7-8 with TRBJ2-1, with D maybe TRBD2 (6 bases). V dropped 2 bases and J dropped 2 bases, with 16 bases sitting between them. CDR1 SGHVS and CDR2 FQNEAQ come from the germline V gene. This CDR3 spans 17 amino acids. CDR3 nucleotide sequence: TGTGCCAGCAGCTTACGGAGGGTCGGGCTACCCTACAATGAGCAGTTCTTC. It codes for CASSLRRVGLPYNEQFF.

This chain links TRBV4-1 with TRBJ2-5; D is possibly TRBD1 (5 bases). This CDR3 spans 14 amino acids. V dropped 1 base and J dropped 5 bases, with 11 bases sitting between them. The germline V gene has CDR1 MGHRA and CDR2 YSYEKL. DNA of the CDR3: TGCGCCAGCAGCCAAGGGGGCACTACCGAGACCCAGTACTTC. It yields the protein CASSQGGTTETQYF.